Below, one T cell receptor (beta chain) is given with its context. These data come from a study of OX40 agonist ivuxolimab in advanced cancers. Study at large: Partial responses were achieved by three patients: one hepatocellular carcinoma, two cutaneous melanoma.

Germline loops: CDR1 SGHRS, CDR2 YFSETQ. The CDR3 covers 14 residues. V gave up 0 bases and J gave up 3 bases; unmatched junction bases: 3. The table came from immunoSEQ multiplex PCR; TCRdb's copy has only in-frame clones and leaves some out. The sample records 55,000 to 80,000 clones, about 90% being singletons. This clonotype originated in an adult with an advanced solid tumor such as melanoma, head and neck, liver or kidney cancer. J is TRBJ2-7 and V is TRBV5-1; the match to TRBD1 covers 7 bases. The specimen was CD4+ or CD8+ T cells sorted from blood, collected in a trial of the OX40 agonist ivuxolimab. CDR3 coding DNA: TGCGCCAGCAGCTTGGTTCCAGGGGGCTACGAGCAGTACTTC. Residues: CASSLVPGGYEQYF.